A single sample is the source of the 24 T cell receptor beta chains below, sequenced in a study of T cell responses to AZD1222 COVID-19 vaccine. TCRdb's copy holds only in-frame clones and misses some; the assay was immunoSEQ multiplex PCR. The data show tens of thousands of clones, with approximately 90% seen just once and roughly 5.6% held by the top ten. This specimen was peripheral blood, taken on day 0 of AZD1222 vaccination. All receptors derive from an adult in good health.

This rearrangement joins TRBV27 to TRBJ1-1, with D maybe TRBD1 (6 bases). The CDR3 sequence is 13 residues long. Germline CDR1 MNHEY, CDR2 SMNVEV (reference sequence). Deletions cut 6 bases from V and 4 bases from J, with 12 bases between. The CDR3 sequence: CASRTGYSTEAFF. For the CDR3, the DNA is TGTGCCAGCAGAACAGGGTACAGCACTGAAGCTTTCTTT.

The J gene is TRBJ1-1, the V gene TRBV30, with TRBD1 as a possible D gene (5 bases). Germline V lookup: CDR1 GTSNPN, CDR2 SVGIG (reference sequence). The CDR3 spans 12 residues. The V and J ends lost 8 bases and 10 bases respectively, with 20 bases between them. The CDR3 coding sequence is TGTGCCCGGGGACCCCGGGATGGAGGAGCTTTCTTT. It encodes CARGPRDGGAFF.

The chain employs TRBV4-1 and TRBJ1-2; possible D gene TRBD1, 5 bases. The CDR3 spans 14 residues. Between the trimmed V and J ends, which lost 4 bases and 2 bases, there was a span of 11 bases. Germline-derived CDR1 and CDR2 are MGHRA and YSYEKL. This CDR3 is CASSPGAQNYGYTF. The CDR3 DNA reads TGCGCCAGCAGCCCCGGGGCCCAAAACTATGGCTACACCTTC.

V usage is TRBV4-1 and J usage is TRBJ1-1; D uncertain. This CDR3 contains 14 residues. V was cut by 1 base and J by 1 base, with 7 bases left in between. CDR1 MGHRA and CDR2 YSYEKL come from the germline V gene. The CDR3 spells CASSQAAGNTEAFF. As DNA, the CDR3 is TGCGCCAGCAGCCAAGCCGCAGGGAACACTGAAGCTTTCTTT.

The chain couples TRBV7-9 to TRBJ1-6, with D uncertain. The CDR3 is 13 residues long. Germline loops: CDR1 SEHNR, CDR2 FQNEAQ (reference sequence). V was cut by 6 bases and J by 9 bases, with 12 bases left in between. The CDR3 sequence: CASSYVEVSPLHF. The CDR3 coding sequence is TGTGCCAGCAGTTACGTGGAGGTTTCACCCCTCCACTTT.

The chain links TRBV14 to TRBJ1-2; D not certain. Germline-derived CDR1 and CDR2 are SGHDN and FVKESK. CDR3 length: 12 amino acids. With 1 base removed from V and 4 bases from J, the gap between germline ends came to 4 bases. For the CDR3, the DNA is TGTGCCAGCAGCCAAGGCACCTATGGCTACACCTTC. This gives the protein CASSQGTYGYTF.

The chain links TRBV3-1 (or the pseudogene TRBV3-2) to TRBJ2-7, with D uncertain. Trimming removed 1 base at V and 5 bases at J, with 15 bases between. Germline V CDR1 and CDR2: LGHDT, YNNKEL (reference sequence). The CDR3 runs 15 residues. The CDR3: CASSQGTNAYHEQYF. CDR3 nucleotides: TGTGCCAGCAGCCAAGGCACAAACGCTTACCACGAGCAGTACTTC.

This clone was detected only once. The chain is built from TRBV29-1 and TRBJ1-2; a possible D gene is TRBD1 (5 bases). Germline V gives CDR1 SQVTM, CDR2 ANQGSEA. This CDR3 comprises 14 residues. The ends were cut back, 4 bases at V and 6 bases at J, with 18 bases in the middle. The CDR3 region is CSVVGGIEVDGYTF. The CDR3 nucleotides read TGCAGCGTTGTTGGGGGGATCGAGGTCGATGGCTACACCTTC.

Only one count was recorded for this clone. The CDR3 DNA follows: TGTGCCACCAGCAGAGATTTGACCTCCTACGAGCAGTACTTC. It yields the protein CATSRDLTSYEQYF. V is TRBV15 and J is TRBJ2-7; D remains ambiguous. Germline V CDR1 and CDR2: LNHNV, YYDKDF (reference sequence). The CDR3 length is 14 residues. V was shortened by 0 bases and J by 0 bases, with 6 bases between the two germline ends.

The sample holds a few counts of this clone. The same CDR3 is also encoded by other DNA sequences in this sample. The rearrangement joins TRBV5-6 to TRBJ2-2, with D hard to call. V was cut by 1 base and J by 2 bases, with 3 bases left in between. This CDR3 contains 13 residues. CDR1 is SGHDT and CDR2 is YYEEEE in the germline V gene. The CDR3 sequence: CASSLQNTGELFF. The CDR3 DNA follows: TGTGCCAGCAGCTTGCAAAACACCGGGGAGCTGTTTTTT. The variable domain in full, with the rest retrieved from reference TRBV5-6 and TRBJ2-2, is DAGVTQSPTHLIKTRGQQVTLRCSPKSGHDTVSWYQQALGQGPQFIFQYYEEEERQRGNFPDRFSGHQFPNYSSELNVNALLLGDSALYLCASSLQNTGELFFGEGSRLTVL.

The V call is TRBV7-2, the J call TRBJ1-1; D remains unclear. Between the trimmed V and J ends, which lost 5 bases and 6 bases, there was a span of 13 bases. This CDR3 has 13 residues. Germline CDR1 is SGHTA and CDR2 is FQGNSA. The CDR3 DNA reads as TGTGCCAGCAGCCCCGACCGCTTAGCTGAAGCTTTCTTT. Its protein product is CASSPDRLAEAFF.

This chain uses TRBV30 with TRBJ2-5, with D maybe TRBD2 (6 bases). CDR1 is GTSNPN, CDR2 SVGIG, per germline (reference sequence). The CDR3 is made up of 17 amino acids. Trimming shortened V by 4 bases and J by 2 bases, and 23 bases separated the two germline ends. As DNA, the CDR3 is TGTGCCTGGACATTGGGGCGGGGAACCATCCAGCAAGAGACCCAGTACTTC. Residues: CAWTLGRGTIQQETQYF.

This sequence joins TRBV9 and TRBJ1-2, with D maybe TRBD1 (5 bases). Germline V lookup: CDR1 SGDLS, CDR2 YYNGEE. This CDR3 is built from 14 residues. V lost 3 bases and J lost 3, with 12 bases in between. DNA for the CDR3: TGTGCCAGCAGCGCCGAGGGGCTTTACTATGGCTACACCTTC. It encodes CASSAEGLYYGYTF.

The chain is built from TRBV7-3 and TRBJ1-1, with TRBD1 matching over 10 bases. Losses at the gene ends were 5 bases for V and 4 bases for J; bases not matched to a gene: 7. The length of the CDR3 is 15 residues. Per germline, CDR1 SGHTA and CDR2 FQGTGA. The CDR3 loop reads CASSATGQGITEAFF. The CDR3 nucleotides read TGTGCCAGCAGCGCCACGGGACAGGGGATCACTGAAGCTTTCTTT.

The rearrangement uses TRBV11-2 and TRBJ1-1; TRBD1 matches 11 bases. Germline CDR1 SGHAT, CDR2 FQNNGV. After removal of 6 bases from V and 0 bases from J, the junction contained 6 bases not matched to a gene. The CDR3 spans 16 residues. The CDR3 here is CASSSGTGGLNTEAFF. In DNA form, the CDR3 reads TGTGCCAGCAGTTCCGGGACAGGGGGTTTGAACACTGAAGCTTTCTTT.

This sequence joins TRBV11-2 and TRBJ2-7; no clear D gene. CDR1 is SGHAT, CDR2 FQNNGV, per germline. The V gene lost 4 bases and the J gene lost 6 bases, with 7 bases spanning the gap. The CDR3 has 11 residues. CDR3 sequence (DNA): TGTGCCAGCAGCTCATATAGCGAGCAGTACTTC. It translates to CASSSYSEQYF.

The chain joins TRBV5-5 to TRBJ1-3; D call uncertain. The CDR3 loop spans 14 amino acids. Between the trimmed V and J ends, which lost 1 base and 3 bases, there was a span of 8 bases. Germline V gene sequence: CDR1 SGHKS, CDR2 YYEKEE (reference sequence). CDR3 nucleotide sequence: TGTGCCAGCAGCTTGACTAGAAGTGGAAACACCATATATTTT. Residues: CASSLTRSGNTIYF.

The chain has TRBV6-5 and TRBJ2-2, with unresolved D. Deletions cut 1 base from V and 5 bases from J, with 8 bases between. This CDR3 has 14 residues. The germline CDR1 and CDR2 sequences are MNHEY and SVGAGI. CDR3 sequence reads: CASSYFKGTGELFF. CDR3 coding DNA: TGTGCCAGCAGTTACTTTAAGGGAACCGGGGAGCTGTTTTTT.

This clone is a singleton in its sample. CDR3 sequence (DNA): TGTGCCAGCAGTCTCCTCCAACCGACTAGCGGGGGATACAATGAGCAGTTCTTC. It encodes CASSLLQPTSGGYNEQFF. The chain couples TRBV6-6 to TRBJ2-1, with 12 bases that match TRBD2. Germline-derived CDR1 and CDR2 are MNHNY and SVGAGI (reference sequence). Unmatched junction bases numbered 12, after V lost 5 bases and J lost 4 bases. The CDR3 covers 18 residues.

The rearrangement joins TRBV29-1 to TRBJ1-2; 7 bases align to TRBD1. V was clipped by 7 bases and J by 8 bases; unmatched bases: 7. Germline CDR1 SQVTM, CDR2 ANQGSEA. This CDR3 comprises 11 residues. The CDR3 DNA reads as TGCAGCGACGACAGGGACGGGGGCTACACCTTC. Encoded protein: CSDDRDGGYTF. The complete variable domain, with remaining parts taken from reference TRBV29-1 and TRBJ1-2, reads SAVISQKPSRDICQRGTSLTIQCQVDSQVTMMFWYRQQPGQSLTLIATANQGSEATYESGFVIDKFPISRPNLTFSTLTVSNMSPEDSSIYLCSDDRDGGYTFGSGTRLTVV.

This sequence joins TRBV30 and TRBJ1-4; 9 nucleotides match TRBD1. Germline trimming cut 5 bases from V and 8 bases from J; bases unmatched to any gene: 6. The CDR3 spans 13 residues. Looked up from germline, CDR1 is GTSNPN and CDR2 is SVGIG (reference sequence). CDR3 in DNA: TGTGCCTGGCTGGGACAGGGTGAAGAAAAACTGTTTTTT. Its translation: CAWLGQGEEKLFF.

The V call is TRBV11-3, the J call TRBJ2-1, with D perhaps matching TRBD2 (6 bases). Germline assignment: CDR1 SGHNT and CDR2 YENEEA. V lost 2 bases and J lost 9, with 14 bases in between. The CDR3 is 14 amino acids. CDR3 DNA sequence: TGTGCCAGCAGCTTATCTGGGGGGTTTGGTGAGCAGTTCTTC. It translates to CASSLSGGFGEQFF.

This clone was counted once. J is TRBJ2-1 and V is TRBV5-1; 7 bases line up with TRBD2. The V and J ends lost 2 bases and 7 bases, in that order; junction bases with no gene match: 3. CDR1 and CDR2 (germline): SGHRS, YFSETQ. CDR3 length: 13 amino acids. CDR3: CASSLSGANEQFF. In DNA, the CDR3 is TGCGCCAGCAGCTTAAGCGGGGCAAATGAGCAGTTCTTC.

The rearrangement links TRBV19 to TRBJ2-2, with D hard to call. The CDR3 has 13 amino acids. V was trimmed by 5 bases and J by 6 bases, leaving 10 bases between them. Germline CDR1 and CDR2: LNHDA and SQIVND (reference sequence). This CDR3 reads CASSRLRAGELFF. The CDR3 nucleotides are TGTGCCAGTAGTCGGCTTAGGGCCGGGGAGCTGTTTTTT. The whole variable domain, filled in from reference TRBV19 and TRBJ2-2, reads DGGITQSPKYLFRKEGQNVTLSCEQNLNHDAMYWYRQDPGQGLRLIYYSQIVNDFQKGDIAEGYSVSREKKESFPLTVTSAQKNPTAFYLCASSRLRAGELFFGEGSRLTVL.